Detailed here is one TCR beta chain. Its antigen is still unknown. This entry is derived from a study of T cell responses to AZD1222 COVID-19 vaccine. Study-wide points: Samples come after the peak T cell response, not at day 14. Targeting of unmutated variant regions was reportedly seen in nearly half of spike-specific TCRs.

The CDR3 length is 14 residues. V was trimmed by 2 bases and J by 5 bases, leaving 9 bases between them. CDR1 LNHDA and CDR2 SQIVND come from the germline V gene (reference sequence). Assay: immunoSEQ multiplex PCR; the TCRdb copy retains only in-frame clones and omits some. Of fewer than 110,000 clones listed, roughly 90% are singletons. The chain has TRBV19 and TRBJ2-2; D may be TRBD1 (6 bases). The material sequenced was peripheral blood, taken on day 0 of AZD1222 vaccination. The receptor's source is an adult in good health. CDR3: CASSIRGKTGELFF. The CDR3 DNA follows: TGTGCCAGTAGTATAAGGGGGAAAACCGGGGAGCTGTTTTTT.